The 26 T cell receptor beta chains presented below share a single source sample, sequenced in a study of regulatory T cells in long-lasting Graves disease. The sample's time point: newly diagnosed GD, antithyroid drugs for less than 3 months. PBMC-derived RNA was used for the TCR library. Combining iRepertoire HTBI primers with Arm-PCR of CDR3 regions, the authors built TCR beta libraries. TCRdb reprocessed the multiplex PCR reads with MiXCR, giving one entry per CDR3 protein. Of about 220,000 distinct CDR3 sequences in the sample, around a fifth were seen once. The same specimen was also included in a second study, on T cells in Graves' hyperthyroidism and ophthalmopathy.

The sequencing used peripheral blood mononuclear cells (PBMCs), collected at new diagnosis, from a patient treated with antithyroid drugs. The receptor source for this set is a woman aged 25 to 45 with Graves disease.

The rearrangement uses TRBV12-3 or TRBV12-4 and TRBJ1-1; D not resolved. The germline V and J ends were trimmed by 2 bases and 1 base, with 8 bases remaining between them. The CDR3 is 14 amino acids. As DNA, the CDR3 is TGTGCCAGCAGTTTAAGCCTGACGAACACTGAAGCTTTCTTT. Translation gives CASSLSLTNTEAFF.

This clonotype showed up many times. V is TRBV7-2 and J is TRBJ1-2; D is uncertain. The germline V and J ends were trimmed by 5 bases and 8 bases, with 21 bases remaining between them. CDR3 size: 15 residues. Germline V gives CDR1 SGHTA, CDR2 FQGNSA. The CDR3 region has the DNA TGTGCCAGCAGCACCCTCGTTGGGTCGCGCGAAGGCTACACCTTC. Residues: CASSTLVGSREGYTF.

The gene calls are TRBV5-1 and TRBJ2-1; TRBD1 might be the D (6 bases). V was shortened by 0 bases and J by 5 bases, with 12 bases between the two germline ends. This CDR3 region has 15 residues. Germline values: CDR1 SGHRS, CDR2 YFSETQ. CDR3 DNA: TGCGCCAGCAGCTTGGAACAGGGTACCCACAATGAGCAGTTCTTC. Its translation: CASSLEQGTHNEQFF.

This clonotype was detected many times. The V and J genes are TRBV6-1 and TRBJ2-7; D possibly uses TRBD1 or TRBD2 (5 bases each). V gave up 1 base and J gave up 3 bases, with 13 bases separating them. The CDR3 contains 15 residues. Germline CDR1 is MNHNS and CDR2 is SASEGT. The CDR3 DNA is TGTGCCAGCAGTGAAGGAAGAGGGGTAGGCTACGAGCAGTACTTC. Translating it yields CASSEGRGVGYEQYF.

As to this clonotype: This probably arose from a read error, given a far larger clone one base away. V gene TRBV11-3 combines with J gene TRBJ2-5; 9 bases map to TRBD2. This CDR3 is built from 16 residues. Trimming removed 1 base from V and 4 bases from J; junction bases left unmatched: 7. Germline V lookup: CDR1 SGHNT, CDR2 YENEEA. Here the CDR3 reads CASSLGSAGGPETQYF. In nucleotides, the CDR3 is TGTGCCAGCAGCTTAGGATCAGCGGGAGGTCCAGAGACCCAGTACTTC. Full variable domain (remainder filled in from reference TRBV11-3 and TRBJ2-5): EAGVVQSPRYKIIEKKQPVAFWCNPISGHNTLYWYLQNLGQGPELLIRYENEEAVDDSQLPKDRFSAERLKGVDSTLKIQPAELGDSAVYLCASSLGSAGGPETQYFGPGTRLLVL.

On this clonotype: The CDR3 does not close with the conserved phenylalanine or tryptophan, likely indicating a read error. J is TRBJ1-6 and V is TRBV11-2; D unclear. CDR1 is SGHAT and CDR2 is FQNNGV in the germline V gene. This CDR3 has 16 residues. DNA for the CDR3: TGTGCCAGCAGCATTTTAGGCGGTTTGGGGTATTCTCCCCTCCACTAT. Protein product: CASSILGGLGYSPLHY.

Points on this clonotype: A far bigger clonotype differs at one base, so this is likely a read error. The V and J genes are TRBV11-2 and TRBJ2-1; TRBD2 matches at 8 bases. Judging by the DNA end, TRBJ2-5 fits better; the J call may be wrong. The CDR3 runs to 19 residues. Germline values: CDR1 SGHAT, CDR2 FQNNGV. The DNA for the CDR3 is TGTGCCAGCAGCTTAGCGTCCCTTCCTACCGGGGGGGCACGAGAGACCCAGTACTTC. Translation: CASSLASLPTGGARETQYF.

This clonotype was recorded only once. J is TRBJ2-3 and V is TRBV19; the match to TRBD2 covers 7 bases. The CDR3 has 18 amino acids. Germline values: CDR1 LNHDA, CDR2 SQIVND (reference sequence). The V and J ends lost 5 bases and 1 base, in that order; junction bases with no gene match: 15. The CDR3 sequence is CASSRMGGGGGGTDTQYF. CDR3 sequence (DNA): TGTGCCAGTAGTCGAATGGGGGGTGGCGGGGGAGGCACAGATACGCAGTATTTT.

This clonotype was seen repeatedly, ten times or more. The genes are TRBV28 and TRBJ2-7; D gene ambiguous. V lost 11 bases, J lost 6 bases, and 5 bases lay in between. CDR3 length: 8 amino acids. Germline lookup yields CDR1 MDHEN and CDR2 SYDVKM. The CDR3 DNA follows: TGTGCCGCCGCCGAGCAGTACTTC. It translates to CAAAEQYF.

This clonotype was seen repeatedly, ten times or more. The chain uses TRBV6-2 or TRBV6-3 and TRBJ1-1, with TRBD1 identical over 7 bases. This CDR3 has 15 amino acids. With 6 bases clipped from V and 0 bases from J, the junction kept 7 bases outside the gene matches. Germline assignment: CDR1 MNHEY and CDR2 SVGEGT. CDR3 protein: CASRFHRGMNTEAFF. The CDR3 DNA reads TGTGCCAGCAGATTTCACAGGGGTATGAACACTGAAGCTTTCTTT.

In its sample, this clonotype was seen many times. V is TRBV6-1 and J is TRBJ2-1; 10 nucleotides align to TRBD2. The CDR3 length is 15 residues. V was pared by 5 bases and J by 5 bases, with 6 bases of the junction left unmatched. Germline-derived CDR1 and CDR2 are MNHNS and SASEGT. The DNA of the CDR3 is TGTGCCAGCAGTCATAGCGGGGGGCGGGACAATGAGCAGTTCTTC. This sequence encodes CASSHSGGRDNEQFF.

The table lists this clonotype with many counts. This chain connects TRBV5-4 to TRBJ1-2; D is unclear. The CDR3 runs to 14 residues. CDR1 is SGHNT, CDR2 YYREEE, per germline (reference sequence). With 0 bases removed from V and 2 bases from J, the gap between germline ends came to 8 bases. CDR3 nucleotides: TGTGCCAGCAGCTTGGATGGTGGCAACTATGGCTACACCTTC. Translation: CASSLDGGNYGYTF.

This chain uses TRBV4-2 with TRBJ2-7; 8 bases align to TRBD2. The CDR3 has 18 residues. Germline CDR1 LGHNA, CDR2 YNFKEQ. J was trimmed by 0 bases and V by 1 base; bases with no gene match: 11. The CDR3 nucleotides are TGTGCCAGCAGCCAAGTCCGCGGGTCCAGCGGGAGCTCCTACGAGCAGTACTTC. Translation gives CASSQVRGSSGSSYEQYF.

There are many counts of this clonotype. V is TRBV20-1 and J is TRBJ1-4, with D unresolved. CDR3 length equals 16 residues. The ends were cut back, 6 bases at V and 3 bases at J, with 20 bases in the middle. Germline assignment: CDR1 DFQATT and CDR2 SNEGSKA (reference sequence). In nucleotides, the CDR3 is TGCAGTGCCTCTACCGGGCTCCGGAGGGCTAATGAAAAACTGTTTTTT. It translates to CSASTGLRRANEKLFF.

This clonotype was recorded at least ten times. The rearrangement links TRBV11-3 to TRBJ2-5; D unresolved. This CDR3 has 14 residues. Trimming shortened V by 4 bases and J by 2 bases, and 11 bases separated the two germline ends. Germline lookup yields CDR1 SGHNT and CDR2 YENEEA. CDR3 loop: CASSSRQNQETQYF. The DNA of the CDR3 is TGTGCCAGCAGCTCCCGACAAAATCAAGAGACCCAGTACTTC. Combining the CDR3 with reference TRBV11-3 and TRBJ2-5 gives the whole variable domain EAGVVQSPRYKIIEKKQPVAFWCNPISGHNTLYWYLQNLGQGPELLIRYENEEAVDDSQLPKDRFSAERLKGVDSTLKIQPAELGDSAVYLCASSSRQNQETQYFGPGTRLLVL.

This clonotype came up many times. The rearrangement uses TRBV20-1 and TRBJ2-3; weak D call: TRBD2 (6 bases). V gave up 4 bases and J gave up 8 bases, with 19 bases separating them. Germline V CDR1 and CDR2: DFQATT, SNEGSKA (reference sequence). The CDR3 spans 14 residues. CDR3: CSAKRDLSYVTQYF. CDR3 coding DNA: TGCAGTGCTAAACGGGACTTATCTTATGTTACGCAGTATTTT.

Remarks on this clonotype: The CDR3 end shows no conserved phenylalanine or tryptophan, and so a read error is likely. The chain uses TRBV3-1 and TRBJ2-1, with 11 bases matching TRBD2. Germline V CDR1 and CDR2: LGHDT, YNNKEL (reference sequence). The length of the CDR3 is 18 residues. The CDR3 DNA reads TGTACCAGCAGCCAAGAGATCCCGGGACTAGCGGCCTACAATGAGCAGTTCCTC. It encodes CTSSQEIPGLAAYNEQFL.

This clonotype was found many times. The chain employs TRBV28 and TRBJ2-1; D is possibly TRBD2 (6 bases). Trimming shortened V by 5 bases and J by 10 bases, and 24 bases separated the two germline ends. This CDR3 region has 16 residues. Germline-derived CDR1 and CDR2 are MDHEN and SYDVKM. The CDR3 loop is CASSPLPSAQTGEQFF. DNA of the CDR3: TGTGCCAGCAGTCCCCTACCTAGCGCTCAAACAGGCGAGCAGTTCTTC.

The table lists this clonotype with many counts. This sequence joins TRBV20-1 and TRBJ2-7; D is uncertain. Germline loops: CDR1 DFQATT, CDR2 SNEGSKA (reference sequence). V shed 2 bases and J shed 2 bases, with 13 bases lying between them. The CDR3 length is 14 residues. The CDR3 DNA follows: TGCAGTGCTAGACCCCTGACTGTCCCCTACGAGCAGTACTTC. It specifies CSARPLTVPYEQYF.

This clonotype has ten or more counts. V gene TRBV27 combines with J gene TRBJ2-5; 10 bases agree with TRBD1. CDR3 length: 16 residues. Per germline, CDR1 MNHEY and CDR2 SMNVEV (reference sequence). V gave up 4 bases and J gave up 3 bases; unmatched junction bases: 8. The DNA of the CDR3 is TGTGCCAGCAGTTCCACTCGGACAGGGGGAAAAGAGACCCAGTACTTC. Amino acids: CASSSTRTGGKETQYF.

This clonotype was counted many times. The J gene is TRBJ1-4, the V gene TRBV10-3; D gene unclear. CDR3 length equals 14 residues. The V gene's germline CDR1 is ENHRY and CDR2 SYGVKD. V was trimmed by 3 bases and J by 5 bases, leaving 10 bases between them. The CDR3 DNA is TGTGCCATCAGTGAAGGCAGCAAGAATGAAAAACTGTTTTTT. It is translated as CAISEGSKNEKLFF.

As for this clonotype: A much larger clone sits a single nucleotide away, making a read error possible. The chain uses TRBV7-9 and TRBJ1-1; D is unclear. Germline-derived CDR1 and CDR2 are SEHNR and FQNEAQ (reference sequence). This CDR3 comprises 13 residues. The V gene lost 2 bases and the J gene lost 1 base, with 5 bases spanning the gap. DNA of the CDR3: TGTGCCAGCAGCTTACCGGCGAACACTGAAGCTTTCTTT. Its translation is CASSLPANTEAFF.

This clonotype was seen repeatedly, ten times or more. The chain couples TRBV7-9 to TRBJ1-1; 8 bases map to TRBD1. V lost 5 bases and J lost 0; bases outside the gene matches: 5. The CDR3 runs to 15 residues. Germline-derived CDR1 and CDR2 are SEHNR and FQNEAQ (reference sequence). This CDR3 is CASSAGQGLNTEAFF. The CDR3 coding sequence is TGTGCCAGCAGCGCAGGACAGGGATTGAACACTGAAGCTTTCTTT.

This clonotype came up many times. V and J are TRBV6-1 and TRBJ2-7; weak D call: TRBD1 (5 bases). The CDR3 totals 14 residues. Germline V gene sequence: CDR1 MNHNS, CDR2 SASEGT. V shed 7 bases and J shed 7 bases, with 20 bases lying between them. CDR3 DNA: TGTGCCAGCACTAATATACAGGTCCTCGGGGAGCAGTACTTC. This gives the protein CASTNIQVLGEQYF.

This clonotype appeared a few times. This chain connects TRBV20-1 to TRBJ1-2, with 7 bases matching TRBD1. The ends lost 4 bases at V and 4 bases at J; junction bases unmatched: 3. The length of the CDR3 is 12 residues. CDR1 and CDR2 (germline): DFQATT, SNEGSKA (reference sequence). The DNA of the CDR3 is TGCAGTGCTACAGGGGACAGCTATGGCTACACCTTC. It codes for CSATGDSYGYTF.

This clonotype turned up a few times. V and J are TRBV20-1 and TRBJ2-1, with 8 bases that match TRBD2. CDR1 and CDR2 from the germline V gene are DFQATT and SNEGSKA (reference sequence). The CDR3 has 15 amino acids. Trimming took 2 bases from V and 3 from J; bases not matched to a gene: 6. The CDR3 spells CSARPLAGRYNEQFF. The DNA for the CDR3 is TGCAGTGCTAGACCTCTAGCGGGCCGCTACAATGAGCAGTTCTTC.